This T cell receptor (beta chain) was documented in a study of cytomegalovirus exposure and HLA in healthy donors. In germline, CDR1 is SGHVS, CDR2 FNYEAQ. The CDR3 loop spans 14 amino acids. The V and J ends lost 2 bases and 3 bases respectively, with 7 bases between them. PCR employed 60 Vbeta and 13 Jbeta primers. The method was immunoSEQ multiplex PCR; TCRdb's version includes in-frame clones alone and lacks a portion of them. The sample lists over 150,000 clones, about four fifths occurring once. Sample: PBMCs. This sequence originates from a woman in her forties or fifties in good health and CMV-seronegative. The chain uses TRBV7-6 and TRBJ2-2; D is perhaps TRBD1 (5 bases). The CDR3, as DNA: TGTGCCAGCAGCTTATTAGGGGACACCGGGGAGCTGTTTTTT. Its protein is CASSLLGDTGELFF.